Below, 20 T cell receptor beta chains from the same sample are listed, as sequenced in a study of T cell clonotyping in hematopoietic cell transplantation. The table came from immunoSEQ multiplex PCR; TCRdb's copy has only in-frame clones and leaves some out. There are about 41,000 clones in the sample; 95% occur only once, and nearly 0.95% lies in the top ten. Sequenced material: peripheral blood mononuclear cells. These TCRs come from a man younger than 40 in good health. Some clones in this sample may be carry-over from other donors' samples.

This chain links TRBV18 with TRBJ2-7; a weak D match, TRBD1 (6 bases). The CDR3 spans 13 residues. V lost 6 bases and J 3 bases, leaving 12 bases between the germline ends. CDR1 and CDR2 from the germline V gene are KGHSH and LQKENI. In DNA form, the CDR3 reads TGTGCCAGCTCCGCCCCGGACAGCTACGAGCAGTACTTC. This encodes CASSAPDSYEQYF.

The chain joins TRBV4-1 to TRBJ1-1, with D hard to call. Germline CDR1 MGHRA, CDR2 YSYEKL. The CDR3 is 14 amino acids. The V and J ends lost 3 bases and 0 bases respectively, with 8 bases between them. The CDR3, as DNA: TGCGCCAGCAGCCAGGTCCATCTGAACACTGAAGCTTTCTTT. Translated: CASSQVHLNTEAFF.

The V and J genes are TRBV21-1 and TRBJ1-1; whether TRBD1, the table's D call, matches the DNA was not checked. TRBV21-1 is a known pseudogene. This CDR3 spans 16 amino acids. CDR3 amino acids: CASSNSSTGENTEAFF. CDR3 nucleotide sequence: TGTGCCAGCAGCAACTCCTCGACAGGGGAGAACACTGAAGCTTTCTTT.

J is TRBJ1-2 and V is TRBV30; 10 bases line up with TRBD1. This CDR3 has 13 residues. CDR1 and CDR2 (germline): GTSNPN, SVGIG (reference sequence). Germline trimming cut 3 bases from V and 6 bases from J; bases unmatched to any gene: 4. The CDR3 DNA follows: TGTGCCTGGAGGGCGGGACAGGGGAATGGCTACACCTTC. Translated, it gives CAWRAGQGNGYTF.

The chain uses TRBV14 and TRBJ2-1; 7 positions agree with TRBD2. Trimming at V came to 5 bases and at J to 5 bases, leaving 12 bases not matched to a gene. The CDR3 consists of 16 residues. Germline CDR1 is SGHDN and CDR2 is FVKESK. DNA for the CDR3: TGTGCCAGCAGCTACAGGCCGGGAGGCCTCCACAATGAGCAGTTCTTC. Translating gives CASSYRPGGLHNEQFF.

The chain links TRBV11-3 to TRBJ2-7; possible D gene TRBD1, 5 bases. Per germline, CDR1 SGHNT and CDR2 YENEEA. The CDR3 is 16 residues long. The V gene lost 4 bases and the J gene lost 1 base, with 17 bases spanning the gap. The CDR3 DNA is TGTGCCAGCAGCTACCTCCCGTCGGACACTTCCTACGAGCAGTACTTC. Its protein is CASSYLPSDTSYEQYF.

The V call is TRBV11-2, the J call TRBJ2-2, with TRBD2 identical over 9 bases. The CDR3 consists of 16 residues. From germline, CDR1 is SGHAT and CDR2 FQNNGV. Germline trimming cut 0 bases from V and 7 bases from J; bases unmatched to any gene: 6. In nucleotides, the CDR3 is TGTGCCAGCAGCTTAGATGGTCTAGCGGGACACGGGGAGCTGTTTTTT. Its translation is CASSLDGLAGHGELFF.

This clone is a singleton in its sample. V and J are TRBV7-3 and TRBJ1-2; possible D gene TRBD1, 5 bases. Germline V gives CDR1 SGHTA, CDR2 FQGTGA. The CDR3 sequence is 14 residues long. Deletions cut 2 bases from V and 7 bases from J, with 14 bases between. The CDR3 DNA follows: TGTGCCAGCAGCTTAGATGCAGGGACGAGTGGCTACACCTTC. It specifies CASSLDAGTSGYTF.

The chain uses TRBV5-1 and TRBJ2-3; possibly TRBD2 for D (6 bases). Trimming removed 4 bases at V and 3 bases at J, with 12 bases between. Germline lookup yields CDR1 SGHRS and CDR2 YFSETQ. This CDR3 has 14 residues. The DNA of the CDR3 is TGCGCCAGCAGCGTGGAGGGTAGAACAGATACGCAGTATTTT. As protein: CASSVEGRTDTQYF.

The DNA of the CDR3 is TGTGCCAGCGGCAAGACTAGCGGGAGGGCCGTCGTAGAGACCCAGTACTTC. It specifies CASGKTSGRAVVETQYF. The chain combines TRBV7-9 with TRBJ2-5; 14 bases agree with TRBD2. CDR3 size: 17 residues. J was trimmed by 4 bases and V by 8 bases; bases with no gene match: 12. Germline values: CDR1 SEHNR, CDR2 FQNEAQ (reference sequence).

This rearrangement joins TRBV7-7 to TRBJ1-1; no clear D gene. The V gene's germline CDR1 is SSHAT and CDR2 FNYEAQ (reference sequence). With 5 bases removed from V and 3 bases from J, the gap between germline ends came to 13 bases. The CDR3 consists of 14 residues. CDR3: CASSPIGGHTEAFF. The CDR3 DNA follows: TGTGCCAGCAGCCCCATCGGTGGGCACACTGAAGCTTTCTTT.

The rearrangement uses TRBV29-1 and TRBJ2-1; D may be TRBD2 (6 bases). The CDR3 contains 14 residues. Trimming took off 5 bases at V and 4 bases at J, with 15 bases between the two ends. Germline CDR1 reads SQVTM; CDR2 reads ANQGSEA. The CDR3 nucleotides are TGCAGCGTTCAACCCCGGGAGCGGTACAATGAGCAGTTCTTC. The encoded protein is CSVQPRERYNEQFF.

The genes are TRBV7-3 and TRBJ1-2; no definite D call. The germline gives CDR1 SGHTA, CDR2 FQGTGA. Trimming pared 0 bases from V and 2 bases from J, leaving 10 bases between. There are 15 residues in the CDR3. The CDR3 here is CASSLTREQNYGYTF. CDR3 coding DNA: TGTGCCAGCAGCTTAACGCGCGAACAGAACTATGGCTACACCTTC. Full variable domain (missing parts from reference TRBV7-3 and TRBJ1-2): GAGVSQTPSNKVTEKGKYVELRCDPISGHTALYWYRQSLGQGPEFLIYFQGTGAADDSGLPNDRFFAVRPEGSVSTLKIQRTERGDSAVYLCASSLTREQNYGYTFGSGTRLTVV.

V usage is TRBV6-1 and J usage is TRBJ1-1, with D possibly TRBD1 on 5 matching bases. The CDR3 runs 12 residues. Per germline, CDR1 MNHNS and CDR2 SASEGT. Trimming removed 3 bases from V and 4 bases from J, with 6 bases in between. CDR3 coding DNA: TGTGCCAGCAGTGAGGGGGGCACTGAAGCTTTCTTT. Amino acid sequence: CASSEGGTEAFF.

V usage is TRBV6-1 and J usage is TRBJ1-1, with no clear D. Germline CDR1 and CDR2: MNHNS and SASEGT. This CDR3 is 15 amino acids long. Trimming took off 1 base at V and 4 bases at J, with 13 bases between the two ends. In DNA form, the CDR3 reads TGTGCCAGCAGTGAAGAAGCACAGTGGGGCACTGAAGCTTTCTTT. This gives the protein CASSEEAQWGTEAFF.

CDR3 in amino acids: CASRGDESKNEKLFF. CDR3 coding DNA: TGTGCCAGCAGGGGGGACGAAAGCAAAAATGAAAAACTGTTTTTT. The chain employs TRBV6-1 and TRBJ1-4; D may be TRBD1 (5 bases). Trimming shortened V by 6 bases and J by 5 bases, and 16 bases separated the two germline ends. The CDR3 is 15 residues long. The germline gives CDR1 MNHNS, CDR2 SASEGT.

J is TRBJ1-1 and V is TRBV19; D might be TRBD1 (6 bases). CDR1 is LNHDA and CDR2 is SQIVND in the germline V gene (reference sequence). The ends were cut back, 7 bases at V and 7 bases at J, with 19 bases in the middle. The CDR3 totals 14 residues. CDR3 nucleotide sequence: TGTGCCAGTACCTCGCTTAGGGGGGATATTGAAGCTTTCTTT. Translating gives CASTSLRGDIEAFF. Drawing the rest from reference TRBV19 and TRBJ1-1, the complete variable domain is DGGITQSPKYLFRKEGQNVTLSCEQNLNHDAMYWYRQDPGQGLRLIYYSQIVNDFQKGDIAEGYSVSREKKESFPLTVTSAQKNPTAFYLCASTSLRGDIEAFFGQGTRLTVV.

Only one count was recorded for this clone. The chain couples TRBV5-6 to TRBJ2-7; D gene uncertain. V lost 0 bases and J 2 bases, leaving 12 bases between the germline ends. Germline-derived CDR1 and CDR2 are SGHDT and YYEEEE. This CDR3 is built from 15 residues. Written as DNA, the CDR3 is TGTGCCAGCAGCTTGGTTTCCACCTCAGCCTACGAGCAGTACTTC. This encodes CASSLVSTSAYEQYF.

The CDR3 loop reads CASSRNRGRLSEKLFF. CDR3 coding DNA: TGTGCCAGCAGCCGAAACAGGGGGCGGTTATCTGAAAAACTGTTTTTT. This rearrangement joins TRBV14 to TRBJ1-4, with TRBD1 matching over 9 bases. V was clipped by 4 bases and J by 7 bases; unmatched bases: 10. CDR1 is SGHDN and CDR2 is FVKESK in the germline V gene. CDR3 size: 16 residues.

J is TRBJ1-2 and V is TRBV29-1; D might be TRBD1 (6 bases). The CDR3 loop spans 14 amino acids. Germline CDR1 SQVTM, CDR2 ANQGSEA. The V end lost 0 bases, the J end lost 4 bases, and 12 bases lay between the germline ends. The CDR3 coding sequence is TGCAGCGTTGAAGATGAGGAGGGGGGCTATGGCTACACCTTC. It encodes CSVEDEEGGYGYTF. The whole variable domain, filled in from reference TRBV29-1 and TRBJ1-2, reads SAVISQKPSRDICQRGTSLTIQCQVDSQVTMMFWYRQQPGQSLTLIATANQGSEATYESGFVIDKFPISRPNLTFSTLTVSNMSPEDSSIYLCSVEDEEGGYGYTFGSGTRLTVV.